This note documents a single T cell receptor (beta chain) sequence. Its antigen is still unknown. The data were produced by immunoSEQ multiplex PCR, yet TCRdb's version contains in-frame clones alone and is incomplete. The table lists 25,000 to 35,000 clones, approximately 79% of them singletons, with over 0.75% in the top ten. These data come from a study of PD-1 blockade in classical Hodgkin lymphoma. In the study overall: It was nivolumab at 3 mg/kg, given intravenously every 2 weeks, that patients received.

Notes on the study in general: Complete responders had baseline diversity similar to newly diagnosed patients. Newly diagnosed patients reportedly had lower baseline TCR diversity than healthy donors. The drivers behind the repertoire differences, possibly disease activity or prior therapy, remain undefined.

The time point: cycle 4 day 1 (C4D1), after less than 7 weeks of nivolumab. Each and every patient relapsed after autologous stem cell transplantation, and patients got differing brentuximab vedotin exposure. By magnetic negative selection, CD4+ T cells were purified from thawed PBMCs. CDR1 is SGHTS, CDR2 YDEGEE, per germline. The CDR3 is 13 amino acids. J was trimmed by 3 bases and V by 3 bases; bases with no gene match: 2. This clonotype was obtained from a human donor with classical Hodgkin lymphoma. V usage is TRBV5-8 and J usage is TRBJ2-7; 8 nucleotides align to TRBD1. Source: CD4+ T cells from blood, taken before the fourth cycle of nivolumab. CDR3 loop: CASSSGTGYEQYF. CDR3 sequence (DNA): TGTGCCAGCAGCTCGGGGACAGGCTACGAGCAGTACTTC. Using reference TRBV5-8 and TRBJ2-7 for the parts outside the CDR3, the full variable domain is EAGVTQSPTHLIKTRGQQATLRCSPISGHTSVYWYQQALGLGLQFLLWYDEGEERNRGNFPPRFSGRQFPNYSSELNVNALELEDSALYLCASSSGTGYEQYFGPGTRLTVT.